This paragraph reports one T cell receptor beta chain. From the PCR reads, TCRdb called clonotypes with MiXCR, one entry per CDR3 protein. The table lists about 640,000 distinct CDR3 sequences, about 20% of them singletons. The data were obtained in a study of molecular identifiers for immune sequencing clone quantification. The CDR3 loop spans 11 amino acids. V lost 5 bases, J lost 9 bases, and 9 bases lay in between. The J gene is TRBJ2-3, the V gene TRBV12-3 or TRBV12-4; the D gene could be TRBD1 or TRBD2 (6 bases each). The receptor was derived from a human donor in good health. Some libraries in this study had Jurkat cell RNA spiked in. Sequencing was done on a sample of naive CD8+ T cells from blood, with Jurkat cell RNA spiked in. This sample's subset: FACS-sorted CD8+CD4-CCR7+CD45RA+ naive T cells. The CDR3 DNA follows: TGTGCCAGCAGTCGAGGGGGGACGCAGTATTTT. It is translated as CASSRGGTQYF.